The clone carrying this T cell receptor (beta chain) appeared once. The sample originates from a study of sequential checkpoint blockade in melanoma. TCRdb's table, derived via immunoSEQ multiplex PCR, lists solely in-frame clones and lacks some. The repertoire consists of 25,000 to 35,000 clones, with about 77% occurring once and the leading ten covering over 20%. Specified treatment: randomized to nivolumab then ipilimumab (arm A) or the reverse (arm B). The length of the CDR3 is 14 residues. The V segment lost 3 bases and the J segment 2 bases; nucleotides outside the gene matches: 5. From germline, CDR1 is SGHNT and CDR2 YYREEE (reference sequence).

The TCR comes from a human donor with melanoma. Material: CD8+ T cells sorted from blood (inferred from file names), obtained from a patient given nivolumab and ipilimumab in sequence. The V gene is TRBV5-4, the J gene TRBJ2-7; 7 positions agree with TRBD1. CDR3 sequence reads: CASSYSGTAYEQYF. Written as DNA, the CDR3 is TGTGCCAGCAGCTACTCCGGGACAGCCTACGAGCAGTACTTC.